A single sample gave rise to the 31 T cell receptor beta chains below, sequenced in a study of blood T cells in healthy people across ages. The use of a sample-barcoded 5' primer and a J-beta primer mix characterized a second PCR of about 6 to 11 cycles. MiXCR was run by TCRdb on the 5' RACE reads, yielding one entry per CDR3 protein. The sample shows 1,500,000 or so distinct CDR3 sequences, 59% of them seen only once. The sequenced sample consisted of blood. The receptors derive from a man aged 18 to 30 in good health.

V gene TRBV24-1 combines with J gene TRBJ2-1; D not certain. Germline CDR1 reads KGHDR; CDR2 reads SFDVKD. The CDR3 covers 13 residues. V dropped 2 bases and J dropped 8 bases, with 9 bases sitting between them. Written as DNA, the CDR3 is TGTGCCACCAGTGATTCTCACAGTCATGAGCAGTTCTTC. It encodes CATSDSHSHEQFF.

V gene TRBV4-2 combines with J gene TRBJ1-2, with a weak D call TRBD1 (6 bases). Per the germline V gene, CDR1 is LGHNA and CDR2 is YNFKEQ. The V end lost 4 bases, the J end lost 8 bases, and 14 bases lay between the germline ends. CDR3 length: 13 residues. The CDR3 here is CASSPQGRGGYTF. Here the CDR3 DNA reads TGTGCCAGCAGCCCACAGGGCCGCGGGGGCTACACCTTC.

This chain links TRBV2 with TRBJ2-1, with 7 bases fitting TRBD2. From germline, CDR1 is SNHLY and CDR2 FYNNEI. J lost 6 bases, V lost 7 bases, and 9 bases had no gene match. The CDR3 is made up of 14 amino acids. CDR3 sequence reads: CASTNRRGVNEQFF. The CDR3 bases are TGTGCCAGCACCAATCGACGGGGGGTCAATGAGCAGTTCTTC.

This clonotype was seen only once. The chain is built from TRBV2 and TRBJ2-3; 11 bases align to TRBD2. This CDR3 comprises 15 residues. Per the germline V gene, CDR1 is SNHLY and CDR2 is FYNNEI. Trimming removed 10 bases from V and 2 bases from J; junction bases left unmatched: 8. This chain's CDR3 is CATRASGGYTDTQYF. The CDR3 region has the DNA TGTGCCACCAGAGCTAGCGGGGGGTACACAGATACGCAGTATTTT.

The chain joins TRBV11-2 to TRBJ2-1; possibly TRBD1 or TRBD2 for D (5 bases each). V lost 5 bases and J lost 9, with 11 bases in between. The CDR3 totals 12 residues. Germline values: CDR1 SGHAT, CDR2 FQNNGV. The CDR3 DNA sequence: TGTGCCAGCAGCCCCTGGGGGAGTGAGCAGTTCTTC. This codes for CASSPWGSEQFF.

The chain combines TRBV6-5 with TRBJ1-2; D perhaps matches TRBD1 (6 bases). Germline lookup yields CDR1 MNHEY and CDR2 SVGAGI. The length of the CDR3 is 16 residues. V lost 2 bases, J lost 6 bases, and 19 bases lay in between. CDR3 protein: CASSYQRGGTLDGYTF. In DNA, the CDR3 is TGTGCCAGCAGTTACCAAAGGGGGGGGACCTTGGATGGCTACACCTTC.

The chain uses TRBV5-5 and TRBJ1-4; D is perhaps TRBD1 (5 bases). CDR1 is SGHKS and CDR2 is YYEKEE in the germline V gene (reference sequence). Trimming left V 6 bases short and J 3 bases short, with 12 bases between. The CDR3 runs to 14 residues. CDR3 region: CASKLGGANEKLFF. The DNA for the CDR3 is TGTGCCAGCAAATTGGGGGGGGCTAATGAAAAACTGTTTTTT.

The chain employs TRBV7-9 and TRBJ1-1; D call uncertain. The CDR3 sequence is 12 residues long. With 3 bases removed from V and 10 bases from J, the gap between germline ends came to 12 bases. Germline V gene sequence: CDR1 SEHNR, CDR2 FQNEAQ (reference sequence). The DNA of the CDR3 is TGTGCCAGCAGCTTGCCGACTTTGGGAGCTTTCTTT. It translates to CASSLPTLGAFF. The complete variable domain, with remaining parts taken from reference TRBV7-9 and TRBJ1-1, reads DTGVSQNPRHKITKRGQNVTFRCDPISEHNRLYWYRQTLGQGPEFLTYFQNEAQLEKSRLLSDRFSAERPKGSFSTLEIQRTEQGDSAMYLCASSLPTLGAFFGQGTRLTVV.

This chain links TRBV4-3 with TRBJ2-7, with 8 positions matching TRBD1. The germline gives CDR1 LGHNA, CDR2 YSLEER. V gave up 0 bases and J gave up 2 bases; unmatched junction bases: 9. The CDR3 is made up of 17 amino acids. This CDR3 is CASSQDRRTGRPYEQYF. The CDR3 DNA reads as TGCGCCAGCAGCCAAGATCGCCGGACAGGGCGACCCTACGAGCAGTACTTC.

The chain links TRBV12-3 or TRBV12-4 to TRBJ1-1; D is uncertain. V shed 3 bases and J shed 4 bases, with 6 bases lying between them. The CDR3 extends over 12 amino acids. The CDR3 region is CASSFPRTEAFF. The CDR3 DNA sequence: TGTGCCAGCAGTTTCCCGCGCACTGAAGCTTTCTTT.

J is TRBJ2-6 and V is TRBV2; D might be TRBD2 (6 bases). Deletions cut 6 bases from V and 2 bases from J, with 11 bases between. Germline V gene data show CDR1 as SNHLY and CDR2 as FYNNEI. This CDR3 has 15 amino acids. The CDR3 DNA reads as TGTGCCAGCAGGGAGGGGTTGGCTGGGGCCAACGTCCTGACTTTC. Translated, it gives CASREGLAGANVLTF.

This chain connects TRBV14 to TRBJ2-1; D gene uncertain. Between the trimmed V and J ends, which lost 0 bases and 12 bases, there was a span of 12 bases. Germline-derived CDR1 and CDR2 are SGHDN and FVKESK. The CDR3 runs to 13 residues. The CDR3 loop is CASSQDKQSSQFF. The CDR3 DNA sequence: TGTGCCAGCAGCCAAGATAAGCAGAGCTCGCAGTTCTTC.

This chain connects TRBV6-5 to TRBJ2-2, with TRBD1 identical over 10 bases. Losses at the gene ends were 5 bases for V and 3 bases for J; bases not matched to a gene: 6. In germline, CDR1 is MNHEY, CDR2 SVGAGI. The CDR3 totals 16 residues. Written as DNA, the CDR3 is TGTGCCAGCAGTACCGAGGACAGGGGGTACACCGGGGAGCTGTTTTTT. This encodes CASSTEDRGYTGELFF.

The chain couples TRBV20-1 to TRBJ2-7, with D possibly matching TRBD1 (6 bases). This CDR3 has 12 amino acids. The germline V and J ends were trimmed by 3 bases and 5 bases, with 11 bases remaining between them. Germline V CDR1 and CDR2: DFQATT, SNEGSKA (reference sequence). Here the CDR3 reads CSASSGDHEQYF. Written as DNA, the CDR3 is TGCAGTGCTAGTTCAGGGGACCACGAGCAGTACTTC.

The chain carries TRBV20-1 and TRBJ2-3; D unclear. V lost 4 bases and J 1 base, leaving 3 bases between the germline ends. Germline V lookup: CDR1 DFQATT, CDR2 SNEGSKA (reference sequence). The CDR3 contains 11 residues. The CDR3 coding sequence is TGCAGTGCTATGGGCACAGATACGCAGTATTTT. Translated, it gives CSAMGTDTQYF.

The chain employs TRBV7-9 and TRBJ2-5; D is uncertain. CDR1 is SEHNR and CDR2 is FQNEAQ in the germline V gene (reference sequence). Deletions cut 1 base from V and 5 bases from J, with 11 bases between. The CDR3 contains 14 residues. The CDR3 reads CASSLVGAAETQYF. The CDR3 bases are TGTGCCAGCAGCTTAGTAGGCGCGGCCGAGACCCAGTACTTC.

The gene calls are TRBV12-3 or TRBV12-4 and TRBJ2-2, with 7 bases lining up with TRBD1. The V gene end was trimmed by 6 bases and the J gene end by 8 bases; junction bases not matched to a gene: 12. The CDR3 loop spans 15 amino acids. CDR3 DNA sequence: TGTGCCAGCAGCAAGACAGGGATTGATACTGGGGAGCTGTTTTTT. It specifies CASSKTGIDTGELFF.

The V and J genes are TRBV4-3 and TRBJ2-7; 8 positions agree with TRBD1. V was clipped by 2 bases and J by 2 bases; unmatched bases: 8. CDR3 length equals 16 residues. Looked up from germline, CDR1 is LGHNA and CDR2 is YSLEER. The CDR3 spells CASSQFAGGGAYEQYF. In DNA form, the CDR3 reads TGCGCCAGCAGCCAATTTGCAGGGGGCGGTGCCTACGAGCAGTACTTC.

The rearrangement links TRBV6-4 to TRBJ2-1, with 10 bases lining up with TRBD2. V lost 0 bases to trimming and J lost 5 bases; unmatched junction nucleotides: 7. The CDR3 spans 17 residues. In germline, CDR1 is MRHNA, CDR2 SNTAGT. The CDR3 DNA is TGTGCCAGCAGTGACTCGAATGAAGCGGGGGGGAACAATGAGCAGTTCTTC. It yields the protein CASSDSNEAGGNNEQFF.

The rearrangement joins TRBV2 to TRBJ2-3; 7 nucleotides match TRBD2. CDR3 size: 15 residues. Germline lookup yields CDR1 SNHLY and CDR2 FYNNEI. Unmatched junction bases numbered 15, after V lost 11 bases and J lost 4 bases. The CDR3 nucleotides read TGTGCCGGCGGTGATCCGGCGGGAGTGGCAGATACGCAGTATTTT. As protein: CAGGDPAGVADTQYF.

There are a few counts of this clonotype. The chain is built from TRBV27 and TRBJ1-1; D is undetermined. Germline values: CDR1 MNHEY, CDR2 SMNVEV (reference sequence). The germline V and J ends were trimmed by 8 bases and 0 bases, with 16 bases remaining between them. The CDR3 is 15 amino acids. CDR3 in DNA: TGTGCCAGCCGCCCTAGAGACGCTATGAACACTGAAGCTTTCTTT. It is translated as CASRPRDAMNTEAFF.

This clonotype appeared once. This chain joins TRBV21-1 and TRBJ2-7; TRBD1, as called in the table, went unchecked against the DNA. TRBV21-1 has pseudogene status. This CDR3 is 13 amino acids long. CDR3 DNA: TGTGCCAGCAGCAAACCCAGAGGGGACGAGCAGTACTTC. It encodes CASSKPRGDEQYF.

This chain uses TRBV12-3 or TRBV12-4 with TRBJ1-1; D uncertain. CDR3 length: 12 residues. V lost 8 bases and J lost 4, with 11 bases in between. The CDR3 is CASGELVTEAFF. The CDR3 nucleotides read TGTGCCAGCGGGGAATTGGTCACTGAAGCTTTCTTT.

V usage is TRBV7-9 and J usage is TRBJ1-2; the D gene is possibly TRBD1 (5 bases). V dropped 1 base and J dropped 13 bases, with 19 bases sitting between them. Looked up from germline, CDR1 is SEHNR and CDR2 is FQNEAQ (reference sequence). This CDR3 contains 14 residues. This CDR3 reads CASSLGGYETESTF. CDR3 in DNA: TGTGCCAGCAGCTTAGGGGGGTATGAGACGGAGAGCACCTTC. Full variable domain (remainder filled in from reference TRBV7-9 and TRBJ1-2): DTGVSQNPRHKITKRGQNVTFRCDPISEHNRLYWYRQTLGQGPEFLTYFQNEAQLEKSRLLSDRFSAERPKGSFSTLEIQRTEQGDSAMYLCASSLGGYETESTFGSGTRLTVV.

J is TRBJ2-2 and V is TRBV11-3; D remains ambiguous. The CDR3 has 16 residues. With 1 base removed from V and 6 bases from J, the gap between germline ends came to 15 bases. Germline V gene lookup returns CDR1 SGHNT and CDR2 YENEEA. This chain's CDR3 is CASSLVYGPGAGELFF. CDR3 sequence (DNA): TGTGCCAGCAGCTTAGTTTACGGACCTGGGGCCGGGGAGCTGTTTTTT. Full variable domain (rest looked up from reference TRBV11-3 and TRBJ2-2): EAGVVQSPRYKIIEKKQPVAFWCNPISGHNTLYWYLQNLGQGPELLIRYENEEAVDDSQLPKDRFSAERLKGVDSTLKIQPAELGDSAVYLCASSLVYGPGAGELFFGEGSRLTVL.

The CDR3 protein is CSARDGGANTEAFF. CDR3 nucleotides: TGCAGTGCTAGAGATGGAGGGGCTAACACTGAAGCTTTCTTT. The rearrangement links TRBV20-1 to TRBJ1-1, with D possibly being TRBD1 (5 bases). Germline CDR1 is DFQATT and CDR2 is SNEGSKA (reference sequence). With 0 bases removed from V and 2 bases from J, the gap between germline ends came to 10 bases. This CDR3 spans 14 amino acids.

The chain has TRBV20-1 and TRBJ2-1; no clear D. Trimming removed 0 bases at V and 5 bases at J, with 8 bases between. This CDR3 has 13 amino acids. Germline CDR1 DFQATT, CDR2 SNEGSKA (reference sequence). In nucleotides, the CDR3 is TGCAGTGCTAGAGAACCCGTTAACAATGAGCAGTTCTTC. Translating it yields CSAREPVNNEQFF.

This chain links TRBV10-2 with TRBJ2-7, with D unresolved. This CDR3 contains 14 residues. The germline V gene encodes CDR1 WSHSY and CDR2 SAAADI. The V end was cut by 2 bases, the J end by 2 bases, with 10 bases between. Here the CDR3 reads CASSEGDGPYEQYF. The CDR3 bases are TGCGCCAGCAGTGAGGGAGACGGGCCCTACGAGCAGTACTTC.

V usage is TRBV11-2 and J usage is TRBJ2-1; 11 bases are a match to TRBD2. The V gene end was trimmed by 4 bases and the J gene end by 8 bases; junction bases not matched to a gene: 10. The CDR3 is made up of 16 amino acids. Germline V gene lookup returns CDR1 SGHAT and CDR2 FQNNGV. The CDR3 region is CASSSRLAGTRHEQFF. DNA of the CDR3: TGTGCCAGCAGCTCAAGACTAGCGGGAACCAGGCATGAGCAGTTCTTC.

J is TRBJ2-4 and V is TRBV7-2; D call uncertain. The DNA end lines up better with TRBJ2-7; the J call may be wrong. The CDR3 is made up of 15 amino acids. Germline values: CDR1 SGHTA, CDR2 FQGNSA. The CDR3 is CASSLIVSSHDEQYF. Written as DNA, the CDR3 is TGTGCCAGCAGCTTAATAGTCTCGAGTCATGACGAGCAGTACTTC.

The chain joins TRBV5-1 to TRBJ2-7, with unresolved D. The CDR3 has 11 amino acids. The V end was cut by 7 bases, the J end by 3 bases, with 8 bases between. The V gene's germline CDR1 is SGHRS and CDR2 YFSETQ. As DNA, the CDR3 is TGCGCCAGCCTCGCCCACTACGAGCAGTACTTC. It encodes CASLAHYEQYF.